This TCR beta chain was sequenced during a study of shared clonotypes between healthy human individuals. This clone came up many times. Its matching antigen is unknown. Study results and limitations: Only blood was sampled; tissue repertoires likely differ.

The CDR3 has 15 amino acids. The V end was cut by 3 bases, the J end by 8 bases, with 20 bases between. CDR1 SGHNT and CDR2 YYREEE come from the germline V gene (reference sequence). The assay was carried out at the deep level. The genomic DNA of each subset was split evenly across several immunoSEQ plates. Libraries were prepared by immunoSEQ multiplex PCR; TCRdb keeps only in-frame clonotypes and omits some of them. Of roughly 95,000 clones detected, more than 45% appear once; the ten largest clones hold roughly 15%. Sequences were obtained from PBMCs. The receptor was derived from a woman aged 40 to 55 in good health. Some clones in this sample may be carry-over from other donors' samples. The chain recombines TRBV5-4 with TRBJ1-2; maybe TRBD1 (5 bases). CDR3 sequence reads: CASSSRAGLQDGYTF. As DNA, the CDR3 is TGTGCCAGCAGCTCCCGGGCGGGGCTGCAGGACGGCTACACCTTC.